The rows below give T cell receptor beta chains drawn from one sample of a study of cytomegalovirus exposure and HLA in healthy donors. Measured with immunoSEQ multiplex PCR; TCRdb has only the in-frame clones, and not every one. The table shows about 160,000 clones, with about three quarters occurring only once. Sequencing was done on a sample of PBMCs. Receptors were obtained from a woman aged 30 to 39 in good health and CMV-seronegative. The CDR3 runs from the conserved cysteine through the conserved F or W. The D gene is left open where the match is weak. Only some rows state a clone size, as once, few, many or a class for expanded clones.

cdr3_nt: TGTGCCAGCAGTAAGGGGGCTAACACTGAAGCTTTCTTT
cdr3_aa: CASSKGANTEAFF
d_call: TRBD1
j_call: TRBJ1-1
clone_size: -
v_call: TRBV7-9

cdr3_nt: TGTGCCAGCAGTGACGGCAGGGCGGTCACCGGGGAGCTGTTTTTT
cdr3_aa: CASSDGRAVTGELFF
d_call: -
j_call: TRBJ2-2
clone_size: -
v_call: TRBV2

cdr3_nt: TGCGCCAGCAGCTTGGGAGTCTCCAGCGCTGAAGCTTTCTTT
cdr3_aa: CASSLGVSSAEAFF
d_call: -
j_call: TRBJ1-1
clone_size: -
v_call: TRBV5-1

cdr3_nt: TGTGCCAGCAGCCTCATGACAGGAAACCAAGAGACCCAGTACTTC
cdr3_aa: CASSLMTGNQETQYF
d_call: -
j_call: TRBJ2-5
clone_size: -
v_call: TRBV7-2

cdr3_nt: TGTGCCAGCTCCATAGGACTAGCGGCAAACACCGGGGAGCTGTTTTTT
cdr3_aa: CASSIGLAANTGELFF
d_call: TRBD2
j_call: TRBJ2-2
clone_size: -
v_call: TRBV18

cdr3_nt: TGTGCCTGGACTAGGGGGCTATCCTACGAGCAGTACTTC
cdr3_aa: CAWTRGLSYEQYF
d_call: TRBD1
j_call: TRBJ2-7
clone_size: -
v_call: TRBV30

cdr3_nt: TGTGCCAGCAGCTTAGGAGGGACAGGGCCAGATACGCAGTATTTT
cdr3_aa: CASSLGGTGPDTQYF
d_call: TRBD1
j_call: TRBJ2-3
clone_size: -
v_call: TRBV5-6

cdr3_nt: TGTGCCAGCACCAGACACCTGAGCTCCTACGAGCAGTACTTC
cdr3_aa: CASTRHLSSYEQYF
d_call: -
j_call: TRBJ2-7
clone_size: -
v_call: TRBV6-5

cdr3_nt: TGTGCCAGCTCTCGGGGGGGTAGTAGTCATGGCTACGAGCAGTACTTC
cdr3_aa: CASSRGGSSHGYEQYF
d_call: TRBD2
j_call: TRBJ2-7
clone_size: -
v_call: TRBV11-2

cdr3_nt: TGCAGCGTTGTACTGGACACCCTGCGGGCTTTCTTT
cdr3_aa: CSVVLDTLRAFF
d_call: -
j_call: TRBJ1-1
clone_size: -
v_call: TRBV29-1

cdr3_nt: TGTGCCAGCAGTGAGGATGTAGGGGGCAAGCAGCCCCAGCATTTT
cdr3_aa: CASSEDVGGKQPQHF
d_call: TRBD1
j_call: TRBJ1-5
clone_size: once
v_call: TRBV2

cdr3_nt: TGTGCCAGTAGTATAGGAAGGGGCACCGGGGAGCTGTTTTTT
cdr3_aa: CASSIGRGTGELFF
d_call: -
j_call: TRBJ2-2
clone_size: -
v_call: TRBV19

cdr3_nt: TGTGCCAGCAGCTTAGGAGGGTCAGCCTACGAGCAGTACTTC
cdr3_aa: CASSLGGSAYEQYF
d_call: -
j_call: TRBJ2-7
clone_size: -
v_call: TRBV7-6

cdr3_nt: TGTTCCAGCAGCCCCCCCCGGACAGGCCAATCTGGAAACACCATATATTTT
cdr3_aa: CSSSPPRTGQSGNTIYF
d_call: TRBD1
j_call: TRBJ1-3
clone_size: -
v_call: TRBV7-9

cdr3_nt: TGTGCCAGCAGTCCCTCGAGCGGGGGGTTCCAAGAGACCCAGTACTTC
cdr3_aa: CASSPSSGGFQETQYF
d_call: TRBD2
j_call: TRBJ2-5
clone_size: -
v_call: TRBV27

cdr3_nt: TGTGCCAGCAGCTCCTCTGACAAGCCGGCCGAGCAGTTCTTC
cdr3_aa: CASSSSDKPAEQFF
d_call: -
j_call: TRBJ2-1
clone_size: -
v_call: TRBV6-5

cdr3_nt: TGCGCCAGCAGCCAAGAGAACCTAGCGTACCACGAGCAGTACTTC
cdr3_aa: CASSQENLAYHEQYF
d_call: -
j_call: TRBJ2-7
clone_size: -
v_call: TRBV4-3

cdr3_nt: TGTGCCAGCAGCCCGGGACTAGCGGGGACTTCCTACGAGCAGTACTTC
cdr3_aa: CASSPGLAGTSYEQYF
d_call: TRBD2
j_call: TRBJ2-7
clone_size: few
v_call: TRBV9

cdr3_nt: TGTGCCAGCAGTAACCGGGACAATGGGAATTCACCCCTCCACTTT
cdr3_aa: CASSNRDNGNSPLHF
d_call: -
j_call: TRBJ1-6
clone_size: -
v_call: TRBV6-1

cdr3_nt: TGTGCCAGCAGTTCCACGGGACTATTTACTTGCGAGCAGTACTTC
cdr3_aa: CASSSTGLFTCEQYF
d_call: TRBD2
j_call: TRBJ2-7
clone_size: -
v_call: TRBV27

cdr3_nt: TGTGCCAGCTCGCGAGGAGGAGAGACTGAAGCTTTCTTT
cdr3_aa: CASSRGGETEAFF
d_call: -
j_call: TRBJ1-1
clone_size: -
v_call: TRBV18

cdr3_nt: TGTGCCAGCAGCTCTTCGAGGAGGGAAAAACTGTTTTTT
cdr3_aa: CASSSSRREKLFF
d_call: -
j_call: TRBJ1-4
clone_size: -
v_call: TRBV28

cdr3_nt: TGTGCCAGCAGCCCCGGGGGGGAGCAGTTCTTC
cdr3_aa: CASSPGGEQFF
d_call: TRBD2
j_call: TRBJ2-1
clone_size: -
v_call: TRBV7-9

cdr3_nt: TGTGCCAGCGAGAACAGGGTTAATGAGCAGTTCTTC
cdr3_aa: CASENRVNEQFF
d_call: -
j_call: TRBJ2-1
clone_size: -
v_call: TRBV27

cdr3_nt: TGTGCCAGCAGTTTAGGGTACAGCTCCTACAATGAGCAGTTCTTC
cdr3_aa: CASSLGYSSYNEQFF
d_call: -
j_call: TRBJ2-1
clone_size: -
v_call: TRBV27

cdr3_nt: TGTGCCAGCAGCTGGACAGGGCGTGAGCAGTTCTTC
cdr3_aa: CASSWTGREQFF
d_call: TRBD1
j_call: TRBJ2-1
clone_size: -
v_call: TRBV7-2

cdr3_nt: TGTGCCAGCAGCCCCCCCCGGGAGGGGAAAGTAGGGGAGCTGTTTTTT
cdr3_aa: CASSPPREGKVGELFF
d_call: TRBD2
j_call: TRBJ2-2
clone_size: -
v_call: TRBV5-4

cdr3_nt: TGTGCCAGCAGCGGTTCCAGGGTCAACACCGGGGAGCTGTTTTTT
cdr3_aa: CASSGSRVNTGELFF
d_call: -
j_call: TRBJ2-2
clone_size: -
v_call: TRBV9

cdr3_nt: TGTGCCAGCGCGGGACTAGCGGGGGCCTACCCATACGAGCAGTACTTC
cdr3_aa: CASAGLAGAYPYEQYF
d_call: TRBD2
j_call: TRBJ2-7
clone_size: -
v_call: TRBV28

cdr3_nt: TGTGCCAGCAGTGAAGGACAGGGGGCACTAGGCTACACCTTC
cdr3_aa: CASSEGQGALGYTF
d_call: TRBD1
j_call: TRBJ1-2
clone_size: -
v_call: TRBV2

cdr3_nt: TGCAGCGTTGAACCTGAGCGGGAGTCGGACGAGCAGTACTTC
cdr3_aa: CSVEPERESDEQYF
d_call: TRBD2
j_call: TRBJ2-7
clone_size: few
v_call: TRBV29-1

cdr3_nt: TGTGCCAGCAGCCAAGGGCACGTCGGGGCAGATACGCAGTATTTT
cdr3_aa: CASSQGHVGADTQYF
d_call: -
j_call: TRBJ2-3
clone_size: -
v_call: TRBV7-3

cdr3_nt: TGTGCCAGCAGCGTAGGAGGGAACACATTGAATGAGCAGTTCTTC
cdr3_aa: CASSVGGNTLNEQFF
d_call: -
j_call: TRBJ2-1
clone_size: -
v_call: TRBV9

cdr3_nt: TGTGCCAGCAGCAGAAGGGACAGGGATTACACTGAAGCTTTCTTT
cdr3_aa: CASSRRDRDYTEAFF
d_call: TRBD1
j_call: TRBJ1-1
clone_size: -
v_call: TRBV9

cdr3_nt: TGCAGTCTAGCGGACCAAGAGACCCAGTACTTC
cdr3_aa: CSLADQETQYF
d_call: TRBD2
j_call: TRBJ2-5
clone_size: -
v_call: TRBV20-1

cdr3_nt: TGTGCCAGAAGCCACACTATGCACCCGAGCTCCTATAATTCACCCCTCCACTTT
cdr3_aa: CARSHTMHPSSYNSPLHF
d_call: -
j_call: TRBJ1-6
clone_size: -
v_call: TRBV5-3

cdr3_nt: TGTGCCAGCAGCCCCCCGGGACTAGAGGGAGGCAATGAGCAGTTCTTC
cdr3_aa: CASSPPGLEGGNEQFF
d_call: TRBD2
j_call: TRBJ2-1
clone_size: few
v_call: TRBV7-2

cdr3_nt: TGCGCCAGCAGCCAAACGAGTGCAACTAATGAAAAACTGTTTTTT
cdr3_aa: CASSQTSATNEKLFF
d_call: -
j_call: TRBJ1-4
clone_size: -
v_call: TRBV4-1

cdr3_nt: TGTGCCAGCACCGACAGGAATCAAGAGACCCAGTACTTC
cdr3_aa: CASTDRNQETQYF
d_call: -
j_call: TRBJ2-5
clone_size: -
v_call: TRBV13

cdr3_nt: TGCGCCAGCTCAGGGTTCGGAAACACCATATATTTT
cdr3_aa: CASSGFGNTIYF
d_call: -
j_call: TRBJ1-3
clone_size: -
v_call: TRBV5-1

cdr3_nt: TGTGCCAGCAGCGTAGGGGCAGCGGGAACCACCTACGAGCAGTACTTC
cdr3_aa: CASSVGAAGTTYEQYF
d_call: TRBD2
j_call: TRBJ2-7
clone_size: -
v_call: TRBV9

cdr3_nt: TGTGCCAGTGGCCTTTTTGGCAATGAGCAGTTCTTC
cdr3_aa: CASGLFGNEQFF
d_call: -
j_call: TRBJ2-1
clone_size: -
v_call: TRBV19